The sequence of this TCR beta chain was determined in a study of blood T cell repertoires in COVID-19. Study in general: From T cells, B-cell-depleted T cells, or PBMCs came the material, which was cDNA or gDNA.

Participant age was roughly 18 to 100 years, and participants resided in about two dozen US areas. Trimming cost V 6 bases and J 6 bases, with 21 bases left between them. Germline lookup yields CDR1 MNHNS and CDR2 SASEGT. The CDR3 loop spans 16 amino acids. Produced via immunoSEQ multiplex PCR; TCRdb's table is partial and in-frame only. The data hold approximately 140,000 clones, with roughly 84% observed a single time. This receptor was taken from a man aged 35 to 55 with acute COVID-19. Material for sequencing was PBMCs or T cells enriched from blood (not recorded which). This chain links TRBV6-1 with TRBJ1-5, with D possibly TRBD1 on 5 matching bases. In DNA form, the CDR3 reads TGTGCCAGCAGAGAACTCCAGGGTTTATTGACTCAGCCCCAGCATTTT. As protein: CASRELQGLLTQPQHF.